This T cell receptor beta chain is drawn from a study of shared clonotypes between healthy human individuals. TCRdb keeps only in-frame clones here, not all; method: immunoSEQ multiplex PCR. The repertoire holds about 980,000 clones, with approximately 76% as singletons. This CDR3 spans 13 amino acids. Deletions cut 1 base from V and 5 bases from J, with 8 bases between. The germline V gene encodes CDR1 SNHLY and CDR2 FYNNEI. The chain is built from TRBV2 and TRBJ1-1; tentative D call: TRBD1 (6 bases). Sequencing was done on a sample of memory CD4+ T cells sorted from blood. Subset here: CD45RA-negative fraction. The clonotype was recovered from a man between 18 and 35 years old in good health. CDR3 in amino acids: CASSEGQGTEAFF. Written as DNA, the CDR3 is TGTGCCAGCAGTGAAGGGCAGGGGACTGAAGCTTTCTTT.